The clone carrying this T cell receptor (beta chain) was detected only once. The source of the sample is a study of blood T cell repertoires in COVID-19. Only in-frame clones appear in the TCRdb table, and some are missing; sequencing was by immunoSEQ multiplex PCR. The table has tens of thousands of clones, 85% seen once; the top ten hold around 19%. Germline V gives CDR1 SGHTA, CDR2 FQGNSA. Germline trimming cut 2 bases from V and 7 bases from J; bases unmatched to any gene: 5. CDR3 length: 14 residues. V is TRBV7-2 and J is TRBJ1-5; TRBD1 matches at 7 bases. Material: peripheral blood. This receptor was taken from a human donor in a cohort sampled during active COVID-19. This CDR3 reads CASSLQGGEQPQHF. The CDR3 bases are TGTGCCAGCAGCTTACAGGGGGGCGAGCAGCCCCAGCATTTT.